These T cell receptor beta chains were read from a single sample in a study of cytomegalovirus exposure and HLA in healthy donors. The data were produced by immunoSEQ multiplex PCR, yet TCRdb's version contains in-frame clones alone and is incomplete. The sample shows over 100,000 clones, nearly 80% of them seen only once. Sequencing used PBMCs. All receptors come from a woman aged 30 to 39 in good health and CMV-seropositive. The CDR3 runs from the conserved cysteine through the conserved F or W. Fields, in order: J gene, clone size, V gene, D gene, CDR3 DNA, CDR3 protein. The D gene is left open where the match is weak. The size entry is marked missing in some rows and otherwise reads once, few, many or a size class.

j_gene: TRBJ2-7; abundance: few; v_gene: TRBV27; d_gene: TRBD1; CDR3nt: TGTGCCAGCAGCTTGACAGGGGTAGCCTACGAGCAGTACTTC; CDR3aa: CASSLTGVAYEQYF
j_gene: TRBJ1-2; abundance: NA; v_gene: TRBV5-4; d_gene: NA; CDR3nt: TGTGCCAGCTCCGATGGGGACTTACATGGCTACACCTTC; CDR3aa: CASSDGDLHGYTF
j_gene: TRBJ1-6; abundance: NA; v_gene: TRBV28; d_gene: NA; CDR3nt: TGTGCCAGCAGTCCGACAGCGGGTGGGTCACCCCTCCACTTT; CDR3aa: CASSPTAGGSPLHF
j_gene: TRBJ1-1; abundance: NA; v_gene: TRBV9; d_gene: TRBD1; CDR3nt: TGTGCCAGCAGCGGCAGCAGGGGGCAAGTAACTGAAGCTTTCTTT; CDR3aa: CASSGSRGQVTEAFF
j_gene: TRBJ2-1; abundance: NA; v_gene: TRBV5-8; d_gene: TRBD2; CDR3nt: TGTGCCAGCAGCGGCGGGACTAGCGGGACTTCCTACAATGAGCAGTTCTTC; CDR3aa: CASSGGTSGTSYNEQFF
j_gene: TRBJ1-6; abundance: NA; v_gene: TRBV7-2; d_gene: NA; CDR3nt: TGTGCCAGCGCCGATATGAAGGGGAATTCACCCCTCCACTTT; CDR3aa: CASADMKGNSPLHF
j_gene: TRBJ2-7; abundance: NA; v_gene: TRBV7-2; d_gene: TRBD2; CDR3nt: TGTGCCAGCAGCTCTCTAGCGGGGGGACCCTACGAGCAGTACTTC; CDR3aa: CASSSLAGGPYEQYF
j_gene: TRBJ2-3; abundance: NA; v_gene: TRBV11-2; d_gene: NA; CDR3nt: TGTGCCAGCAGCCCGGGGGACCGTGGCACAGATACGCAGTATTTT; CDR3aa: CASSPGDRGTDTQYF
j_gene: TRBJ2-3; abundance: NA; v_gene: TRBV9; d_gene: NA; CDR3nt: TGTGCCAGCAGCGTAGGACAAAACACAGATACGCAGTATTTT; CDR3aa: CASSVGQNTDTQYF
j_gene: TRBJ1-5; abundance: NA; v_gene: TRBV19; d_gene: NA; CDR3nt: TGTGCCAGTAAATGGCTGGGAGGAGGATACAATCAGCCCCAGCATTTT; CDR3aa: CASKWLGGGYNQPQHF
j_gene: TRBJ2-3; abundance: NA; v_gene: TRBV4-1; d_gene: TRBD2; CDR3nt: TGCGCCAGCAGTCTGGGGGGGTTGTCGGATACGCAGTATTTT; CDR3aa: CASSLGGLSDTQYF
j_gene: TRBJ1-2; abundance: once; v_gene: TRBV6-5; d_gene: NA; CDR3nt: TGTGCCAGCACCCCGAGAACCCCGGGGGACTATGGCTACACCTTC; CDR3aa: CASTPRTPGDYGYTF
j_gene: TRBJ2-1; abundance: NA; v_gene: TRBV19; d_gene: NA; CDR3nt: TGTGCCGGAGTTCCGAGGGCCAGGGGAGGGAATGAGCAGTTCTTC; CDR3aa: CAGVPRARGGNEQFF
j_gene: TRBJ1-5; abundance: few; v_gene: TRBV6-5; d_gene: NA; CDR3nt: TGTGCCAGCATCGACAGTAATAGCAATCAGCCCCAGCATTTT; CDR3aa: CASIDSNSNQPQHF
j_gene: TRBJ1-1; abundance: NA; v_gene: TRBV12-2; d_gene: NA; CDR3nt: TGTGCAAGTCGCTTAGTAAACGTTCGGGAGTGGGACAGGGGCCCGAACACTGAAGCTTTCTTT; CDR3aa: CASRLVNVREWDRGPNTEAFF
j_gene: TRBJ2-7; abundance: NA; v_gene: TRBV10-3; d_gene: NA; CDR3nt: TGTGCCATCAGCCCCCTCGGGCCTGGAGGAGGATACGAGCAGTACTTC; CDR3aa: CAISPLGPGGGYEQYF
j_gene: TRBJ2-2; abundance: NA; v_gene: TRBV27; d_gene: NA; CDR3nt: TGTGCCAGCATTGAGGGGGGGCCCCCCGGGGAGCTGTTTTTT; CDR3aa: CASIEGGPPGELFF
j_gene: TRBJ1-1; abundance: NA; v_gene: TRBV19; d_gene: NA; CDR3nt: TGTGCCAGTACCTCCCTTCGAAAAGGGAGGAACACTGAAGCTTTCTTT; CDR3aa: CASTSLRKGRNTEAFF
j_gene: TRBJ2-3; abundance: NA; v_gene: TRBV9; d_gene: TRBD1; CDR3nt: TGTGCCAGCAGCGTAGCTGGGGGGGGACAGGGGTACACAGATACGCAGTATTTT; CDR3aa: CASSVAGGGQGYTDTQYF
j_gene: TRBJ2-1; abundance: NA; v_gene: TRBV4-1; d_gene: TRBD2; CDR3nt: TGCGCCAGCAGCCACCCAAGCGGGGGGGCAAATGAGCAGTTCTTC; CDR3aa: CASSHPSGGANEQFF
j_gene: TRBJ2-7; abundance: NA; v_gene: TRBV6-5; d_gene: NA; CDR3nt: TGTGCCAGCAGCCTAAGTGGGGGCGCCGAGCAGTACTTC; CDR3aa: CASSLSGGAEQYF
j_gene: TRBJ2-2; abundance: NA; v_gene: TRBV5-4; d_gene: NA; CDR3nt: TGTGCCAGCAGCTTGGACAGGGTGAGCACCGGGGAGCTGTTTTTT; CDR3aa: CASSLDRVSTGELFF
j_gene: TRBJ1-2; abundance: NA; v_gene: TRBV4-3; d_gene: NA; CDR3nt: TGCGCCAGCAGCCAAGATCCAGGGATGAACTATGGCTACACCTTC; CDR3aa: CASSQDPGMNYGYTF
j_gene: TRBJ1-5; abundance: NA; v_gene: TRBV10-3; d_gene: TRBD1; CDR3nt: TGTGCCATCAGTGACTCAGGGGGTCTTCAGCCCCAGCATTTT; CDR3aa: CAISDSGGLQPQHF
j_gene: TRBJ2-3; abundance: NA; v_gene: TRBV5-4; d_gene: TRBD2; CDR3nt: TGTGCCAGCAGCGGACTAGCGGGAACGGGAACAGATACGCAGTATTTT; CDR3aa: CASSGLAGTGTDTQYF
j_gene: TRBJ2-7; abundance: NA; v_gene: TRBV4-1; d_gene: TRBD2; CDR3nt: TGCGCCAGCAGCCAAGTAGGCCTAGCGGGGGACGGCGAGCAGTACTTC; CDR3aa: CASSQVGLAGDGEQYF
j_gene: TRBJ1-2; abundance: few; v_gene: TRBV2; d_gene: TRBD1; CDR3nt: TGTGCCAGCAGTGATAGAGGGGGCCCCTATGGCTACACCTTC; CDR3aa: CASSDRGGPYGYTF
j_gene: TRBJ2-1; abundance: NA; v_gene: TRBV6-5; d_gene: TRBD2; CDR3nt: TGTGCCAGCATGGACGGGGGGGCGGATGAGCAGTTCTTC; CDR3aa: CASMDGGADEQFF
j_gene: TRBJ2-1; abundance: NA; v_gene: TRBV1; d_gene: NA; CDR3nt: TGCACCAGCAGCTCTCACCCGGGGGGTCTTAACAATGAGCAGTTCTTC; CDR3aa: CTSSSHPGGLNNEQFF
j_gene: TRBJ2-5; abundance: NA; v_gene: TRBV2; d_gene: NA; CDR3nt: TGTGCCAGCAGTGAATGGCGGGGGCGCGGGTCCGGGGACCAAGAGACCCAGTACTTC; CDR3aa: CASSEWRGRGSGDQETQYF
j_gene: TRBJ1-2; abundance: NA; v_gene: TRBV4-3; d_gene: TRBD1; CDR3nt: TGCGCCAGCAGCCAAGAGGGGGGACAGGGAGGCTACTATGGCTACACCTTC; CDR3aa: CASSQEGGQGGYYGYTF
j_gene: TRBJ2-1; abundance: NA; v_gene: TRBV9; d_gene: NA; CDR3nt: TGTGCCAGCAGCGTACGAGTTTACAATGAGCAGTTCTTC; CDR3aa: CASSVRVYNEQFF
j_gene: TRBJ2-7; abundance: once; v_gene: TRBV7-2; d_gene: TRBD2; CDR3nt: TGTGCCAGCAGCTTAGGGCGGGGGGCCTCCTACGAGCAGTACTTC; CDR3aa: CASSLGRGASYEQYF
j_gene: TRBJ2-1; abundance: NA; v_gene: TRBV25-1; d_gene: NA; CDR3nt: TGTGCCAGCAGTCCTCACCAGCGGTCCTACAATGAGCAGTTCTTC; CDR3aa: CASSPHQRSYNEQFF
j_gene: TRBJ2-2; abundance: once; v_gene: TRBV7-9; d_gene: TRBD2; CDR3nt: TGTGCCAGCAGCCTTCTAGCGGGGGGGCCGAGCACCGGGGAGCTGTTTTTT; CDR3aa: CASSLLAGGPSTGELFF
j_gene: TRBJ2-3; abundance: NA; v_gene: TRBV5-4; d_gene: NA; CDR3nt: TGTGCCAGCAGCTTGGGTGGGGCCACAGATACGCAGTATTTT; CDR3aa: CASSLGGATDTQYF
j_gene: TRBJ1-5; abundance: once; v_gene: TRBV19; d_gene: NA; CDR3nt: TGTGCCAGTAAAAAGATCAGCGACAATCAGCCCCAGCATTTT; CDR3aa: CASKKISDNQPQHF
j_gene: TRBJ1-6; abundance: NA; v_gene: TRBV10-1; d_gene: NA; CDR3nt: TGCGCCAGCCCCGTCAGGAATTCACCCCTCCACTTT; CDR3aa: CASPVRNSPLHF
j_gene: TRBJ2-1; abundance: NA; v_gene: TRBV4-3; d_gene: NA; CDR3nt: TGCGCCAGCAGCCAAGTTTTACAGGTCCTTGACAATGAGCAGTTCTTC; CDR3aa: CASSQVLQVLDNEQFF
j_gene: TRBJ1-6; abundance: NA; v_gene: TRBV2; d_gene: NA; CDR3nt: TGTGCCAGCAGTGGGACAGTGAGCCCCCTCCACTTT; CDR3aa: CASSGTVSPLHF
j_gene: TRBJ1-6; abundance: NA; v_gene: TRBV2; d_gene: NA; CDR3nt: TGTGCCAGCGTGGCCACAGGGAATTCACCCCTCCACTTT; CDR3aa: CASVATGNSPLHF
j_gene: TRBJ2-7; abundance: NA; v_gene: TRBV6-1; d_gene: NA; CDR3nt: TGTGCCAGCAGTGAAGGTCATCAGTCTCACGAGCAGTACTTC; CDR3aa: CASSEGHQSHEQYF
j_gene: TRBJ1-5; abundance: NA; v_gene: TRBV5-1; d_gene: TRBD1; CDR3nt: TGCGCCAGCAGCTTGGGGACAGGGGATCAGCCCCAGCATTTT; CDR3aa: CASSLGTGDQPQHF
j_gene: TRBJ1-4; abundance: NA; v_gene: TRBV7-9; d_gene: TRBD1; CDR3nt: TGTGCCAGTCACAGGGGGCAGAATGAAAAACTGTTTTTT; CDR3aa: CASHRGQNEKLFF
j_gene: TRBJ2-1; abundance: NA; v_gene: TRBV7-9; d_gene: TRBD2; CDR3nt: TGTGCCAGCAGCCGAGCGGGGGGCTCCTACAATGAGCAGTTCTTC; CDR3aa: CASSRAGGSYNEQFF
j_gene: TRBJ2-7; abundance: NA; v_gene: TRBV6-1; d_gene: TRBD1; CDR3nt: TGTGCCAGCAGCGTTAGGACAGGGGGTTCCTACGAGCAGTACTTC; CDR3aa: CASSVRTGGSYEQYF
j_gene: TRBJ2-7; abundance: few; v_gene: TRBV4-3; d_gene: NA; CDR3nt: TGCGCCAGCAGCCAAGACGGGGGTCCTTCCTACGAGCAGTACTTC; CDR3aa: CASSQDGGPSYEQYF
j_gene: TRBJ2-7; abundance: NA; v_gene: TRBV6-1; d_gene: NA; CDR3nt: TGTGCCAGCAAAGAGCAGGATACCTCCTACGAGCAGTACTTC; CDR3aa: CASKEQDTSYEQYF
j_gene: TRBJ2-1; abundance: NA; v_gene: TRBV29-1; d_gene: NA; CDR3nt: TGCAGCGTTGAGGCGCCAACGGGGAATGAGCAGTTCTTC; CDR3aa: CSVEAPTGNEQFF
j_gene: TRBJ2-1; abundance: NA; v_gene: TRBV5-1; d_gene: NA; CDR3nt: TGCGCCAGCAGCACAGACACCGAGCAGTTCTTC; CDR3aa: CASSTDTEQFF
j_gene: TRBJ1-5; abundance: NA; v_gene: TRBV19; d_gene: TRBD1; CDR3nt: TGTGCCAGTAGTATAGGACAGGGTAGCAATCAGCCCCAGCATTTT; CDR3aa: CASSIGQGSNQPQHF
j_gene: TRBJ2-7; abundance: NA; v_gene: TRBV27; d_gene: TRBD1; CDR3nt: TGTGCCAGCAGTTTCGGGGGCAGGGGGCTCTACGAGCAGTACTTC; CDR3aa: CASSFGGRGLYEQYF
j_gene: TRBJ1-2; abundance: NA; v_gene: TRBV28; d_gene: NA; CDR3nt: TGTGCCAGCAGTACGGACAGTCCCCCTGGCTACACCTTC; CDR3aa: CASSTDSPPGYTF